These 13 T cell receptor beta chains were all obtained from the same sample, sequenced in a study of response to subunit inactivated influenza vaccine. TCRdb used MiXCR to reprocess the RT-PCR reads, holding one entry per CDR3 protein. In the table there are about 700,000 distinct CDR3 sequences, around a sixth of which are singletons. This specimen consisted of PBMCs from blood, obtained approximately 12 days after vaccination. Source of these receptors: a man between 45 and 60 years old who received an inactivated influenza vaccine.

This chain joins TRBV5-1 and TRBJ2-7; 7 nucleotides align to TRBD2. Germline CDR1 SGHRS, CDR2 YFSETQ. This CDR3 has 13 amino acids. V was clipped by 1 base and J by 5 bases; unmatched bases: 3. The CDR3 reads CASSLLLANEQYF. The CDR3 DNA is TGCGCCAGCAGCTTGTTACTAGCGAACGAGCAGTACTTC.

The chain is built from TRBV6-5 and TRBJ2-4; 7 bases match TRBD2. Per the germline V gene, CDR1 is MNHEY and CDR2 is SVGAGI. There are 15 residues in the CDR3. The V gene end was trimmed by 3 bases and the J gene end by 8 bases; junction bases not matched to a gene: 10. CDR3 loop: CASSYRGRASDIQYF. As DNA, the CDR3 is TGTGCCAGCAGTTATCGGGGGAGGGCCTCGGACATTCAGTACTTC.

V gene TRBV20-1 combines with J gene TRBJ2-7, with TRBD2 matching over 8 bases. Trimming removed 3 bases from V and 5 bases from J; junction bases left unmatched: 9. The CDR3 runs 14 residues. The germline V gene has CDR1 DFQATT and CDR2 SNEGSKA (reference sequence). Written as DNA, the CDR3 is TGCAGTGCTAGGGAGCGGGAGAATCCACACGAGCAGTACTTC. It is translated as CSARERENPHEQYF.

This clonotype was recorded at least ten times. V is TRBV11-2 and J is TRBJ2-7; 9 bases agree with TRBD1. The CDR3 extends over 14 amino acids. The ends lost 6 bases at V and 3 bases at J; junction bases unmatched: 6. The germline CDR1 and CDR2 sequences are SGHAT and FQNNGV. The CDR3 region has the DNA TGTGCCAGCAGATCGACAGGGGGTAGCTACGAGCAGTACTTC. Its translation: CASRSTGGSYEQYF.

This clonotype was picked up a small number of times. The chain links TRBV5-1 to TRBJ2-1, with 7 bases matching TRBD1. The junction had 10 bases not matched to a gene; V was cut back by 4 bases and J by 0 bases. In germline, CDR1 is SGHRS, CDR2 YFSETQ. The CDR3 sequence is 17 residues long. The CDR3 DNA reads as TGCGCCAGCAGCCCCTGGGACAGCGCAAGCTCCTACAATGAGCAGTTCTTC. Its translation is CASSPWDSASSYNEQFF.

The chain is built from TRBV7-8 and TRBJ2-3; D gene uncertain. Trimming shortened V by 3 bases and J by 4 bases, and 14 bases separated the two germline ends. Germline CDR1 and CDR2: SGHVS and FQNEAQ. This CDR3 contains 15 residues. CDR3 protein: CASSLPGSGPDTQYF. The CDR3 DNA reads as TGTGCCAGCAGCTTGCCCGGCTCGGGCCCAGATACGCAGTATTTT.

This clonotype came up many times. The chain combines TRBV29-1 with TRBJ2-1, with no clear D. This CDR3 is 16 amino acids long. Germline loops: CDR1 SQVTM, CDR2 ANQGSEA. Trimming pared 0 bases from V and 6 bases from J, leaving 18 bases between. CDR3 protein: CSVEDQDPAVGNEQFF. The CDR3 nucleotides read TGCAGCGTTGAAGACCAGGACCCCGCGGTAGGCAATGAGCAGTTCTTC.

This clonotype was counted at least ten times. The chain recombines TRBV11-3 with TRBJ2-1; D possibly corresponds to TRBD1 (6 bases). Germline assignment: CDR1 SGHNT and CDR2 YENEEA. This CDR3 is built from 12 residues. Trimming pared 4 bases from V and 11 bases from J, leaving 12 bases between. CDR3 in DNA: TGTGCCAGCAGCTCCGACGGGGACAAGCAGTTCTTC. Its protein is CASSSDGDKQFF.

The chain couples TRBV2 to TRBJ2-3; D is unclear. This CDR3 spans 13 amino acids. The V end lost 6 bases, the J end lost 7 bases, and 14 bases lay between the germline ends. Looked up from germline, CDR1 is SNHLY and CDR2 is FYNNEI. CDR3 sequence: CASSLGSGHTQYF. The CDR3 bases are TGTGCCAGCAGCCTGGGGTCGGGTCATACGCAGTATTTT. The full variable domain, rest sourced from reference TRBV2 and TRBJ2-3, is EPEVTQTPSHQVTQMGQEVILRCVPISNHLYFYWYRQILGQKVEFLVSFYNNEISEKSEIFDDQFSVERPDGSNFTLKIRSTKLEDSAMYFCASSLGSGHTQYFGPGTRLTVL.

V usage is TRBV2 and J usage is TRBJ2-1; TRBD1 matches at 7 bases. The CDR3 covers 10 residues. Trimming took 6 bases from V and 10 from J; bases not matched to a gene: 0. Germline loops: CDR1 SNHLY, CDR2 FYNNEI. Here the CDR3 DNA reads TGTGCCAGCAGGGGACAGGAGCAGTTCTTC. It is translated as CASRGQEQFF.

A few counts support this clonotype. The gene calls are TRBV7-3 and TRBJ2-2; D is unresolved. Per germline, CDR1 SGHTA and CDR2 FQGTGA. There are 16 residues in the CDR3. V was clipped by 4 bases and J by 2 bases, with 14 bases between them. This chain's CDR3 is CASSSPPGQNTGELFF. The DNA of the CDR3 is TGTGCCAGCAGCTCCCCCCCCGGTCAAAACACCGGGGAGCTGTTTTTT.

DNA of the CDR3: TGTGCCAGCAGCCAAACAGGGTGGACCGGGGAGCTGTTTTTT. Amino acids: CASSQTGWTGELFF. This chain connects TRBV3-1 to TRBJ2-2, with D perhaps TRBD1 (6 bases). CDR3 length: 14 amino acids. V lost 2 bases and J 5 bases, leaving 9 bases between the germline ends. Germline CDR1 reads LGHDT; CDR2 reads YNNKEL (reference sequence).

This clonotype was counted many times. V usage is TRBV2 and J usage is TRBJ2-3; D is possibly TRBD1 (6 bases). CDR1 SNHLY and CDR2 FYNNEI come from the germline V gene. The length of the CDR3 is 14 residues. V lost 7 bases and J 7 bases, leaving 18 bases between the germline ends. The CDR3 region has the DNA TGTGCCAGCACCCGAATGGACAGCCTAAATACGCAGTATTTT. This translates into CASTRMDSLNTQYF.